The 26 T cell receptor beta chains reported below all come from one sample, sequenced in a study of human T cells and chemical hapten exposure. MiXCR, run by TCRdb on the RACE reads, gives a single entry per CDR3 protein. The table lists roughly 88,000 distinct CDR3 sequences, roughly a tenth of them singletons, with roughly 3.5% in the top ten. Sample time point: pre-sensitization, week 0. Treatment reported: therapeutic diphenylcyclopropenone sensitization with weekly scalp DPC. The sample was whole blood, taken in connection with sensitization to the hapten diphenylcyclopropenone (DPC). The receptors come from a woman aged 40-49 years with alopecia areata. Some clones in this sample may be carry-over from other donors' samples.

Ten or more counts support this clonotype. The chain combines TRBV4-3 with TRBJ2-3; 11 nucleotides match TRBD1. V shed 4 bases, J shed 6 bases, and the junction held 6 bases outside the gene matches. There are 15 residues in the CDR3. The germline V gene has CDR1 LGHNA and CDR2 YSLEER. CDR3 in amino acids: CASSLGQGEVDTQYF. For the CDR3, the DNA is TGCGCCAGCAGCCTGGGACAGGGGGAGGTGGATACGCAGTATTTT.

J is TRBJ1-1 and V is TRBV30, with D maybe TRBD1 (6 bases). V dropped 2 bases and J dropped 1 base, with 8 bases sitting between them. Germline CDR1 GTSNPN, CDR2 SVGIG (reference sequence). The CDR3 is made up of 13 amino acids. CDR3 in amino acids: CAWSTGPNTEAFF. The CDR3 DNA reads TGTGCCTGGAGTACAGGGCCGAACACTGAAGCTTTCTTT.

This clonotype occurred many times. CDR3 coding DNA: TGTGCCAGCAGCTTAGAACCTAGCGGGGGGGTCCAAGAGACCCAGTACTTC. Translation: CASSLEPSGGVQETQYF. The V call is TRBV11-2, the J call TRBJ2-5; 12 bases fit TRBD2. CDR1 SGHAT and CDR2 FQNNGV come from the germline V gene. V lost 0 bases to trimming and J lost 1 base; unmatched junction nucleotides: 3. The CDR3 is made up of 17 amino acids. Complete variable domain (other parts from reference TRBV11-2 and TRBJ2-5): EAGVAQSPRYKIIEKRQSVAFWCNPISGHATLYWYQQILGQGPKLLIQFQNNGVVDDSQLPKDRFSAERLKGVDSTLKIQPAKLEDSAVYLCASSLEPSGGVQETQYFGPGTRLLVL.

This clonotype was picked up many times. The J gene is TRBJ2-2, the V gene TRBV4-3; maybe TRBD1 (5 bases). Germline-derived CDR1 and CDR2 are LGHNA and YSLEER. The CDR3 consists of 17 residues. Trimming cost V 3 bases and J 2 bases, with 16 bases left between them. Written as DNA, the CDR3 is TGCGCCAGCAGCCACCCCGGACAATTTCCAAACACCGGGGAGCTGTTTTTT. As protein: CASSHPGQFPNTGELFF.

The sample holds many counts of this clonotype. J is TRBJ2-2 and V is TRBV10-3, with TRBD2 matching over 8 bases. The CDR3 length is 15 residues. Germline V CDR1 and CDR2: ENHRY, SYGVKD. V trimming: 6 bases; J trimming: 3 bases; junction bases outside the gene matches: 6. The CDR3 nucleotides are TGTGCCATCAGCCCCGCAGCGGGGGACACCGGGGAGCTGTTTTTT. Residues: CAISPAAGDTGELFF.

This clonotype was detected many times. The chain employs TRBV7-9 and TRBJ2-2; D might be TRBD1 (5 bases). The CDR3 is 15 residues long. The germline CDR1 and CDR2 sequences are SEHNR and FQNEAQ (reference sequence). Trimming took 7 bases from V and 0 from J, leaving 12 bases between them. The CDR3: CASNPQGSNTGELFF. CDR3 bases: TGTGCCAGCAATCCCCAGGGATCGAACACCGGGGAGCTGTTTTTT.

This clonotype occurred many times. The chain is built from TRBV18 and TRBJ2-7; D not certain. The CDR3 is made up of 15 amino acids. CDR1 is KGHSH and CDR2 is LQKENI in the germline V gene. The V end lost 3 bases, the J end lost 5 bases, and 17 bases lay between the germline ends. The CDR3 here is CASSPHLNSRHEQYF. The CDR3 DNA reads as TGTGCCAGCTCACCGCACCTGAACAGTCGTCACGAGCAGTACTTC. Based on the CDR3 plus reference TRBV18 and TRBJ2-7, the full variable domain is NAGVMQNPRHLVRRRGQEARLRCSPMKGHSHVYWYRQLPEEGLKFMVYLQKENIIDESGMPKERFSAEFPKEGPSILRIQQVVRGDSAAYFCASSPHLNSRHEQYFGPGTRLTVT.

This clonotype has ten or more counts. Here the CDR3 DNA reads TGTGCCAGCAGCTCTGGACAGGGAAAGGGGGCCAACGTCCTGACTTTC. It specifies CASSSGQGKGANVLTF. The rearrangement links TRBV11-2 to TRBJ2-6, with 8 bases lining up with TRBD1. After removal of 4 bases from V and 4 bases from J, the junction contained 6 bases not matched to a gene. CDR1 is SGHAT and CDR2 is FQNNGV in the germline V gene. CDR3 length: 16 residues.

This clonotype has a handful of counts. The genes are TRBV7-2 and TRBJ1-4; 10 bases are shared with TRBD1. The CDR3 is 15 amino acids. V trimming: 5 bases; J trimming: 7 bases; junction bases outside the gene matches: 7. Germline V CDR1 and CDR2: SGHTA, FQGNSA. CDR3 region: CASSARQGALEKLFF. The CDR3, as DNA: TGTGCCAGCAGCGCCCGACAGGGGGCGCTTGAAAAACTGTTTTTT.

This clonotype was seen at least ten times. The rearrangement joins TRBV19 to TRBJ1-5; 9 bases line up with TRBD1. The length of the CDR3 is 17 residues. With 4 bases clipped from V and 3 bases from J, the junction kept 10 bases outside the gene matches. The germline CDR1 and CDR2 sequences are LNHDA and SQIVND (reference sequence). CDR3 sequence (DNA): TGTGCCAGTAGTAGCGCCCCGGGACAGGGATTCAATCAGCCCCAGCATTTT. Translation gives CASSSAPGQGFNQPQHF.

This clonotype occurred many times. V and J are TRBV5-1 and TRBJ2-3, with D perhaps matching TRBD2 (6 bases). The CDR3 loop spans 16 amino acids. Germline assignment: CDR1 SGHRS and CDR2 YFSETQ. V was trimmed by 4 bases and J by 1 base, leaving 16 bases between them. CDR3 protein: CASSPPSGGGTDTQYF. The CDR3 DNA reads as TGCGCCAGCAGCCCGCCATCCGGGGGTGGCACAGATACGCAGTATTTT. The variable domain in full, with the rest retrieved from reference TRBV5-1 and TRBJ2-3, is KAGVTQTPRYLIKTRGQQVTLSCSPISGHRSVSWYQQTPGQGLQFLFEYFSETQRNKGNFPGRFSGRQFSNSRSEMNVSTLELGDSALYLCASSPPSGGGTDTQYFGPGTRLTVL.

This clonotype was observed at least ten times. The chain employs TRBV5-1 and TRBJ2-6, with D hard to call. The CDR3 spans 18 residues. Germline V lookup: CDR1 SGHRS, CDR2 YFSETQ. V was shortened by 9 bases and J by 4 bases, with 26 bases between the two germline ends. The CDR3 DNA follows: TGCGCCACCTCCCCGCTCCCTTTCCCAACGTCCGGGGCCAACGTCCTGACTTTC. The encoded protein is CATSPLPFPTSGANVLTF.

The chain recombines TRBV5-4 with TRBJ2-5; weak D call: TRBD2 (5 bases). Germline lookup yields CDR1 SGHNT and CDR2 YYREEE (reference sequence). Trimming stripped 6 bases from V and 5 bases from J, with 11 bases between. This CDR3 is 12 amino acids long. CDR3 sequence (DNA): TGTGCCAGCACCCCCGGCGGGGAGACCCAGTACTTC. Translated: CASTPGGETQYF.

This clonotype appeared many times. The chain carries TRBV5-1 and TRBJ1-1, with TRBD1 matching over 8 bases. Germline CDR1 and CDR2: SGHRS and YFSETQ. CDR3 size: 14 residues. The V and J ends lost 0 bases and 3 bases, in that order; junction bases with no gene match: 1. CDR3 amino acids: CASSLGTGYTEAFF. The CDR3 bases are TGCGCCAGCAGCTTGGGGACAGGGTACACTGAAGCTTTCTTT.

This clonotype was counted between two and nine times. The chain joins TRBV3-1 to TRBJ1-1; the match to TRBD1 covers 11 bases. CDR1 and CDR2 (germline): LGHDT, YNNKEL (reference sequence). The length of the CDR3 is 14 residues. J gave up 7 bases and V 4 bases, and 5 bases lay outside the gene matches. The CDR3 DNA follows: TGTGCCAGCAGCCCCCGGGACAGGGGGAATGAAGCTTTCTTT. Translating it yields CASSPRDRGNEAFF.

This clonotype has only a few counts. The rearrangement uses TRBV28 and TRBJ2-7; 9 positions match TRBD2. CDR1 and CDR2 from the germline V gene are MDHEN and SYDVKM. With 6 bases clipped from V and 2 bases from J, the junction kept 2 bases outside the gene matches. This CDR3 contains 13 residues. CDR3 coding DNA: TGTGCCAGCAGGGGACTAGCCCCCTACGAGCAGTACTTC. Amino acid sequence: CASRGLAPYEQYF.

J is TRBJ2-3 and V is TRBV29-1; no clear D gene. Trimming stripped 4 bases from V and 2 bases from J, with 13 bases between. In germline, CDR1 is SQVTM, CDR2 ANQGSEA. The CDR3 covers 14 residues. The CDR3 region is CSVGTAKLTDTQYF. As DNA, the CDR3 is TGCAGCGTTGGGACGGCGAAGCTCACAGATACGCAGTATTTT.

Notes on this clonotype: Just one base apart from a much larger clone, this may be a read error. The gene calls are TRBV4-2 and TRBJ2-7; D perhaps matches TRBD2 (5 bases). The CDR3 consists of 14 residues. With 0 bases removed from V and 12 bases from J, the gap between germline ends came to 18 bases. Germline V gene data show CDR1 as LGHNA and CDR2 as YNFKEQ. CDR3 sequence (DNA): TGTGCCAGCAGCCAAGATTGGGCGGCGAGGGATCGGTACTTC. Encoded protein: CASSQDWAARDRYF.

This clonotype was detected ten times or more. The chain uses TRBV9 and TRBJ1-5, with D tentatively TRBD1 (6 bases). V shed 5 bases and J shed 2 bases, with 14 bases lying between them. The CDR3 spans 15 residues. Germline-derived CDR1 and CDR2 are SGDLS and YYNGEE. DNA of the CDR3: TGTGCCAGCAGTGAAGGGGGAGGAGGCAATCAGCCCCAGCATTTT. Protein sequence: CASSEGGGGNQPQHF.

This clonotype was observed many times. V gene TRBV3-1 combines with J gene TRBJ1-5; weak D call: TRBD1 (5 bases). CDR3 size: 13 residues. CDR1 is LGHDT and CDR2 is YNNKEL in the germline V gene (reference sequence). Deletions cut 1 base from V and 6 bases from J, with 7 bases between. The CDR3 spells CASSQGGLQPQHF. The DNA of the CDR3 is TGTGCCAGCAGCCAAGGGGGCCTTCAGCCCCAGCATTTT. The whole variable domain, remainder taken from reference TRBV3-1 and TRBJ1-5, is DTAVSQTPKYLVTQMGNDKSIKCEQNLGHDTMYWYKQDSKKFLKIMFSYNNKELIINETVPNRFSPKSPDKAHLNLHINSLELGDSAVYFCASSQGGLQPQHFGDGTRLSIL.

Many counts were recorded for this clonotype. The chain carries TRBV3-1 and TRBJ2-7; the match to TRBD1 covers 7 bases. CDR1 is LGHDT and CDR2 is YNNKEL in the germline V gene (reference sequence). The CDR3 loop spans 13 amino acids. V shed 4 bases and J 3 bases; nucleotides not matched to a gene: 3. The CDR3 loop reads CASSLRQGYEQYF. In nucleotides, the CDR3 is TGTGCCAGCAGCCTAAGACAGGGCTACGAGCAGTACTTC.

The chain is built from TRBV29-1 and TRBJ2-3; TRBD2 is a possible D gene (5 bases). CDR1 is SQVTM, CDR2 ANQGSEA, per germline. V lost 3 bases and J lost 6, with 10 bases in between. The CDR3 has 12 residues. CDR3 in amino acids: CSVDRGQDTQYF. The CDR3 DNA sequence: TGCAGCGTTGATCGAGGGCAGGATACGCAGTATTTT.

Only a few counts were recorded for this clonotype. The chain has TRBV15 and TRBJ2-4; D remains ambiguous. The germline V and J ends were trimmed by 3 bases and 0 bases, with 12 bases remaining between them. The length of the CDR3 is 16 residues. The germline V gene has CDR1 LNHNV and CDR2 YYDKDF (reference sequence). The CDR3 sequence: CATSSRGRLAKNIQYF. The CDR3 coding sequence is TGTGCCACCAGCAGCAGAGGCAGACTAGCCAAAAACATTCAGTACTTC.

Ten or more counts support this clonotype. V is TRBV10-3 and J is TRBJ1-1; the D gene is possibly TRBD1 (5 bases). The germline V gene has CDR1 ENHRY and CDR2 SYGVKD. The V end was cut by 5 bases, the J end by 5 bases, with 15 bases between. There are 14 residues in the CDR3. The CDR3 sequence: CAISTRVGQTEAFF. CDR3 coding DNA: TGTGCCATCAGTACCAGGGTGGGCCAAACTGAAGCTTTCTTT.

This chain uses TRBV15 with TRBJ1-5; D remains ambiguous. CDR3 length: 12 residues. Germline CDR1 LNHNV, CDR2 YYDKDF (reference sequence). The V end was cut by 1 base, the J end by 6 bases, with 4 bases between. The CDR3 protein is CATSRGGQPQHF. In DNA form, the CDR3 reads TGTGCCACCAGCAGAGGAGGTCAGCCCCAGCATTTT. The variable domain in full, completed from reference TRBV15 and TRBJ1-5, reads DAMVIQNPRYQVTQFGKPVTLSCSQTLNHNVMYWYQQKSSQAPKLLFHYYDKDFNNEADTPDNFQSRRPNTSFCFLDIRSPGLGDTAMYLCATSRGGQPQHFGDGTRLSIL.

This clonotype came up many times. The J gene is TRBJ2-3, the V gene TRBV6-1; perhaps D is TRBD1 or TRBD2 (6 bases each). The CDR3 totals 15 residues. The germline CDR1 and CDR2 sequences are MNHNS and SASEGT. V lost 3 bases and J 1 base, leaving 11 bases between the germline ends. The CDR3 coding sequence is TGTGCCAGCAGTGAGGCGAGGGGGGGCACAGATACGCAGTATTTT. Protein product: CASSEARGGTDTQYF.